A selection of T cell receptor beta chains follows, all from one sample in a study of OX40 agonist ivuxolimab in advanced cancers. Sequenced by immunoSEQ multiplex PCR; TCRdb stores in-frame clones only, minus some. In the table there are roughly 38,000 clones, 74% of which are singletons. This material consisted of CD4+ or CD8+ T cells sorted from blood, taken in a trial of the OX40 agonist ivuxolimab. These receptors originate from an adult with an advanced solid tumor such as melanoma, head and neck, liver or kidney cancer. The CDR3 runs from the conserved cysteine through the conserved F or W. The order of the fields is CDR3 length, J gene, V gene, clone size, CDR3 protein. Clone size is given for some rows only: seen once, a few or many times, or a class if the clone is expanded.

>20|TRBJ2-1|TRBV5-1|once
CASSSYGTSGGSSSYNEQFF
>14|TRBJ1-3|TRBV6-5|-
CASRNIAAGNTIYF
>15|TRBJ2-3|TRBV30|-
CAWGTSGGLTDTQYF
>14|TRBJ1-2|TRBV9|-
CASSLSLATDGYTF
>13|TRBJ1-3|TRBV30|-
CAWSSGSGNTIYF
>16|TRBJ2-2|TRBV7-2|once
CASSRPDRIIPGELFF
>16|TRBJ2-7|TRBV30|-
CAWSPRGATRTSEQYF
>15|TRBJ1-5|TRBV5-1|-
CASSLAGGAGQPQHF
>15|TRBJ1-2|TRBV6-1|few
CASSEVTLNNYGYTF
>14|TRBJ1-2|TRBV6-5|-
CASSRQDRDGGYTF
>14|TRBJ1-3|TRBV27|-
CASSSQNSGNTIYF
>16|TRBJ2-2|TRBV13|-
CASSSRLARDTGELFF
>14|TRBJ2-5|TRBV19|-
CASTKTGIQETQYF
>13|TRBJ2-5|TRBV7-8|-
CASSPAWKETQYF
>11|TRBJ2-7|TRBV30|-
CAWSRGREQYF
>12|TRBJ1-1|TRBV2|once
CASSDPDTEAFF
>15|TRBJ1-2|TRBV7-2|-
CASSYNRRANYGYTF
>14|TRBJ1-4|TRBV28|-
CASSLERVNEKLFF
>15|TRBJ2-3|TRBV29-1|-
CSVISGTGGTDTQYF
>16|TRBJ1-5|TRBV4-1|-
CASSQVPGTSNQPQHF
>16|TRBJ1-5|TRBV27|-
CASSITGTSSNQPQHF
>14|TRBJ2-5|TRBV6-4|once
CASRTPGRQETQYF
>15|TRBJ2-3|TRBV6-5|-
CASSGLAGGWDTQYF